This record covers a single T cell receptor beta chain. Antigen: not known. Germline CDR1 is DFQATT and CDR2 is SNEGSKA (reference sequence). The CDR3 spans 13 residues. The record originates from a study of T cells expressing NK-cell markers. About the research overall: The TCR beta repertoires were obtained from sorted CD3+CD56+NKG2C+, CD3+CD56+NKG2C- and CD3+CD56-NKG2C+ T cells. Out of eight donors sequenced, seven tested HCMV-seropositive and the remaining one seronegative.

TCRdb reprocessed the 5' RACE reads, keeping one entry per CDR3 protein, no DNA. The listing records about 460,000 distinct CDR3 sequences. General study results and limits: Also leading the CD3+CD56-NKG2C+ fraction in a few donors were these clonotypes. What remained unclear was the HCMV specificity of expanded NKG2C+ T cell clones.

The origin of this receptor is a woman between 50 and 59 years old in good health. The material sequenced was blood T cells: a sorted CD56 or NKG2C T cell subset, CD4+ or CD8+ T cells, or bulk PBMC T cells (not recorded which). The chain is built from TRBV20-1 and TRBJ2-7; no DNA is available, so the TRBD1 call from TCRdb remains unchecked. This CDR3 is CSARVRTTYEQYF.